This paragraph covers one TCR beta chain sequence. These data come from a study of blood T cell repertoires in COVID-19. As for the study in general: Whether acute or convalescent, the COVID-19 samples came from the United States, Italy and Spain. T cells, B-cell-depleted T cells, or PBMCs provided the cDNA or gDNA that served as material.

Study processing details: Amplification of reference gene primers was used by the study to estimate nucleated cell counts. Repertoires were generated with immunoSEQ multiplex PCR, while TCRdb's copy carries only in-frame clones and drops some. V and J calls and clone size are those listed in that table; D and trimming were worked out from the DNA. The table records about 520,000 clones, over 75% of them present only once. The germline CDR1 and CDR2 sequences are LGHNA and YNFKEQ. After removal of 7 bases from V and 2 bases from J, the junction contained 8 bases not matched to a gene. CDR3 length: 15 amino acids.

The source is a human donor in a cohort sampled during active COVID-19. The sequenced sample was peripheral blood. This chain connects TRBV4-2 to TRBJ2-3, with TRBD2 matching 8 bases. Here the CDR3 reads CASTLSSGVTDTQYF. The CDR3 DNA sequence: TGTGCCAGCACGTTGAGTAGCGGGGTCACAGATACGCAGTATTTT.